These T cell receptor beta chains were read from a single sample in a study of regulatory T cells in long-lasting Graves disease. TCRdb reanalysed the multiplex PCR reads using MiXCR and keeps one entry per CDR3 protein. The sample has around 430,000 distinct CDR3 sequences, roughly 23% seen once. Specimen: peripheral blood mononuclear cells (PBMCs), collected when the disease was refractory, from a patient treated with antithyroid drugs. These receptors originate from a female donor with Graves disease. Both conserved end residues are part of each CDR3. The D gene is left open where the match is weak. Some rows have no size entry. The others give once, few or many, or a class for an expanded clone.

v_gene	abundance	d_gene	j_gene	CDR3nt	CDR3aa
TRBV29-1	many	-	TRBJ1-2	TGCAGCGCCCGATCCTCCTATGGCTACACCTTC	CSARSSYGYTF
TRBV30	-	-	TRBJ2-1	TGTGCCTGGAGAGGGGATCAGGGAATCAATGAGCAGTTCTTC	CAWRGDQGINEQFF
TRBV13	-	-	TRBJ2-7	TGTGCCAGCAGCCAAGGGGTCCCCCACGAGCAGTACTTC	CASSQGVPHEQYF
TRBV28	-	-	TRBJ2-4	TGTGCCAGCAGTTCGGGGGACGGAGCCAAAAACATTCAGTACTTC	CASSSGDGAKNIQYF
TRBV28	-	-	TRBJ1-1	TGTGCCAGCATGATACCAGGCGGTGAAGCTTTCTTT	CASMIPGGEAFF
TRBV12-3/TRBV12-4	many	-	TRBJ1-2	TGTGCCAGCAGTTTGGGGGGCGGCGGTGGCTACACCTTC	CASSLGGGGGYTF
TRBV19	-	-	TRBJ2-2	TGTGCCAGTAGTATTAGAGTTGACGGGGAGCTGTTTTTT	CASSIRVDGELFF
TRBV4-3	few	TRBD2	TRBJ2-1	TGCGCCAGCAGTCCTAGCGGGGGGGCCAATGAGCAGTTCTTC	CASSPSGGANEQFF
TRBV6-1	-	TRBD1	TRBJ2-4	TGTGCCAGCCGCCTTGAAAATACAGGGGGCCGGAAAAACATTCAGTACTTC	CASRLENTGGRKNIQYF
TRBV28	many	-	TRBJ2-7	TGTGCCAGCAGTCCTTTTAGAGGGAGCTCCTACGAGCAGTACTTC	CASSPFRGSSYEQYF
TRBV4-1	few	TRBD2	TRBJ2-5	TGCGCCAGCAGCCAAGGGGCTGGGACTAGCAGGGAGACCCAGTACTTC	CASSQGAGTSRETQYF
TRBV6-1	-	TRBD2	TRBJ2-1	TGTGCCAGCAGTCCCGGGACTAGTATCGGCTCCTACAATGAGCAGTTCTTC	CASSPGTSIGSYNEQFF
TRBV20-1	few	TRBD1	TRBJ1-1	TGCAGTGCACTTGAACCAGGGGGAGCTTTCTTT	CSALEPGGAFF
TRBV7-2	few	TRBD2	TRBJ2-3	TGTGCCAGCAGCCCTTCACTAGCGGGGGGGCAAAATACGCAGTATTTT	CASSPSLAGGQNTQYF
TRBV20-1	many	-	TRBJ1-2	TGCAGTGCTAGAGACAGGGTCAACTATGGCTACACCTTC	CSARDRVNYGYTF
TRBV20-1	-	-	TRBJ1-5	TGCAGTGCCTCTTATGGACACCATAGCAATCAGCCCCAGCATTTT	CSASYGHHSNQPQHF
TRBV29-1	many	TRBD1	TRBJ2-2	TGTAGCGTTGGGGCGGAGGACAGGGGGAACACCGGGGAGCTGTTTTTT	CSVGAEDRGNTGELFF
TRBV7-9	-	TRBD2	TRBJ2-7	TGTGCCAGCAGCTTACACGCTAGCGGCTCCTACGAGCAGTACTTC	CASSLHASGSYEQYF
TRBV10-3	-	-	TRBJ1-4	TGTGCCATCAGTGAGACTAAGGATTCAAATGAAAAACTGTTTTTT	CAISETKDSNEKLFF
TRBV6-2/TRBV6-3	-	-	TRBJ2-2	TGTGCCAGCAGTTACGTGGGGCCCGGGGAGCTGTTTTTT	CASSYVGPGELFF
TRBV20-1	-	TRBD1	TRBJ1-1	TGCAGTGCTAGAGACCGACAGGGCGAGTTGAACACTGAAGCTTTCTTT	CSARDRQGELNTEAFF
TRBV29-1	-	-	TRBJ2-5	TGCAGCGTTGTCAGCGTCAGTCAAGAGACCCAGTACTTC	CSVVSVSQETQYF
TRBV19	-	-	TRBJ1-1	TGTGCCAGTAGTATAGGGGGACTCCCCATGAACACTGAAGCTTTCTTT	CASSIGGLPMNTEAFF
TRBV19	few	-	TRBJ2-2	TGTGCCAGTAGAGGGCAGGGGCTCACCGGGGAGCTGTTTTTT	CASRGQGLTGELFF
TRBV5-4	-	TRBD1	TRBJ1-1	TGTGCCAGCAGCTTGGCGTCGACAGGGGGGTTTAATGAAGCTTTCTTT	CASSLASTGGFNEAFF
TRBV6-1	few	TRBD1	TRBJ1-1	TGTGCCAGCAGTCCCCGTGGAGGGGGCCGGGGGAACACTGAAGCTTTCTTT	CASSPRGGGRGNTEAFF
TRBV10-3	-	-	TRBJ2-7	TGTGCCATCAACCCAGGGACCTCCTACGAGCAGTACTTC	CAINPGTSYEQYF
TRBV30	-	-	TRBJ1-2	TGTGCCTCCGGGACAAGGGGACCTCTATGGGGCTACACCTTC	CASGTRGPLWGYTF
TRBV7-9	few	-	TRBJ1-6	TGTGCCAGCAGCCCCACTGTCTTGAGGGCGGGCAATTCACCCCTCCACTTT	CASSPTVLRAGNSPLHF
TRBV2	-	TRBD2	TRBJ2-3	TGTGCCAGCAGAGCCGGGACTAGCGGATTCACAGATACGCAGTATTTT	CASRAGTSGFTDTQYF
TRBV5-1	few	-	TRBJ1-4	TGCGCCAGCAGCCCCACCCCCAATGAAAAACTGTTTTTT	CASSPTPNEKLFF
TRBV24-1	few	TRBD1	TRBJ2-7	TGTGCCACTAGTTTACTGGGACAGGGGTCCTACGAGCAGTACTTC	CATSLLGQGSYEQYF
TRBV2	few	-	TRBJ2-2	TGTGCCGGCACCCGACAGGTCACCGGGGAGCTGTTTTTT	CAGTRQVTGELFF
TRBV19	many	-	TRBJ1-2	TGTGCCAGTAGTATCCCTCCCAGGGCGGGCTATGGCTACACCTTC	CASSIPPRAGYGYTF
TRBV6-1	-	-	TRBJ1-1	TGTGCCAGCAGCCAAGAGGTATCAGGAGACACTGAAGCTTTCTTT	CASSQEVSGDTEAFF
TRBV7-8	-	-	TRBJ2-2	TGTGCCAGCACCCGGGCCCCCGGGCACACCGGGGAGCTGTTTTTT	CASTRAPGHTGELFF
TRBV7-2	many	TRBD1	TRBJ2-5	TGTGCCAGCAGCTTAGCTACTCCCGGGACAGGGTTAGAGACCCAGTACTTC	CASSLATPGTGLETQYF
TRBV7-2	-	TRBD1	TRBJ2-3	TGTGCCAGCAGCTCTCTACGCGGGGACAGGGAGTTTGATACGCAGTATTTT	CASSSLRGDREFDTQYF
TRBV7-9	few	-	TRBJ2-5	TGTGCCAGCAGCTCCCTTGGGGGATACCAAGAGACCCAGTACTTC	CASSSLGGYQETQYF
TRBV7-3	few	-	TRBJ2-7	TGTGCCAGCAGCTTCCACCCTTGGGGCAGGAAGACCTACGAGCAGTACTTC	CASSFHPWGRKTYEQYF
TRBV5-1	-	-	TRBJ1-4	TGCGCCAGCAGCGACCCCGGAGGTAATGAAAAACTGTTTTTT	CASSDPGGNEKLFF
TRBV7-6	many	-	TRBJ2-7	TGTGCCAGCAGTTCCGGGACACCTCCTACCTACGAGCAGTACTTC	CASSSGTPPTYEQYF
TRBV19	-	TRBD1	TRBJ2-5	TGTGCCAGTAGAGACAGGGCCCAAGAGACCCAGTACTTC	CASRDRAQETQYF
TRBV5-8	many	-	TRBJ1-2	TGTGCCAGCAGCTCCCTTAAAGGCTACACCTTC	CASSSLKGYTF
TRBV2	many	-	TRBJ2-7	TGTGCCAGCAGTGAACGGCCCTCGCCCTTAACAGGGAAGCAGTACTTC	CASSERPSPLTGKQYF
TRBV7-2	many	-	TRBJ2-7	TGTGCCAGCAGCTTAGCCCCTAGCAGCTCCTACGAGCAGTACTTC	CASSLAPSSSYEQYF